A selection of T cell receptor beta chains follows, all from one sample in a study of circulating and synovial CD4+ cells in juvenile arthritis. TCRdb's table, derived via immunoSEQ multiplex PCR, lists solely in-frame clones and lacks some. The table lists tens of thousands of clones, 90% to 95% of them singletons, with around 0.17% in the top ten. The material sequenced was CD4+ T cells from blood. These receptors all stem from a human donor with juvenile idiopathic arthritis. Each CDR3 is given with its conserved first and last residue. Each record gives: CDR3 protein, D gene, V gene, J gene. D genes are given only for firm matches.

CASSPRLSEKLFF	NA	TRBV5-1	TRBJ1-4
CASSLDGNYGYTF	NA	TRBV7-2	TRBJ1-2
CASSLGTYGNTEAFF	NA	TRBV5-1	TRBJ1-1
CATSNRTGERETQYF	TRBD1	TRBV15	TRBJ2-5
CASSPLDRDGGYTF	TRBD1	TRBV18	TRBJ1-2
CASTGQGASNEQFF	TRBD1	TRBV28	TRBJ2-1
CASSRGLAQETQYF	TRBD2	TRBV4-2	TRBJ2-5
CASSPFTPTGQETQYF	TRBD1	TRBV11-2	TRBJ2-5
CASSMGQSNSPLHF	TRBD1	TRBV19	TRBJ1-6
CASSWQGLFEFNQPQHF	NA	TRBV28	TRBJ1-5
CSVEDGQGGNTEAFF	TRBD1	TRBV29-1	TRBJ1-1
CASSIRAGVGAFF	NA	TRBV19	TRBJ1-1
CATKGQYGYTF	TRBD1	TRBV19	TRBJ1-2
CASSLAHSGEAFF	NA	TRBV7-2	TRBJ1-1
CASSQVPGLAGGHYEQYF	TRBD2	TRBV27	TRBJ2-7
CASSLRQFSPLHF	NA	TRBV11-2	TRBJ1-6
CASSYVARDYEQYF	NA	TRBV6-5	TRBJ2-7
CASSPYVDRDRNTIYF	TRBD1	TRBV7-2	TRBJ1-3
CASSQADTEAFF	NA	TRBV18	TRBJ1-1
CSVWAYEQYF	NA	TRBV20-1	TRBJ2-7
CASSISRGQGAAGYTF	TRBD1	TRBV19	TRBJ1-2
CASSIRDTFYGYTF	NA	TRBV19	TRBJ1-2
CASSPSLTDTQYF	NA	TRBV6-5	TRBJ2-3
CASSLGGTSGSMETQYF	TRBD2	TRBV7-9	TRBJ2-5
CASSGQAGVGNEQFF	NA	TRBV7-9	TRBJ2-1
CASPGQGCEYF	TRBD1	TRBV25-1	TRBJ2-7
CASSLGQLNTEAFF	NA	TRBV6-1	TRBJ1-1
CASSLYVGTGWTEAFF	TRBD1	TRBV5-5	TRBJ1-1
CASSLMGQGVGTEAFF	TRBD1	TRBV7-2	TRBJ1-1
CASTEQGVEQFF	NA	TRBV2	TRBJ2-1
CASSLGGTGTNTGELFF	TRBD1	TRBV5-1	TRBJ2-2
CASSVGWGAEAFF	NA	TRBV9	TRBJ1-1
CASSPLRQMGGYTF	NA	TRBV18	TRBJ1-2
CASSRQAQQPQHF	NA	TRBV2	TRBJ1-5
CASRGQAGGSNEQFF	TRBD2	TRBV28	TRBJ2-1
CASSDLTGGEQYF	TRBD1	TRBV6-5	TRBJ2-7
CASSSGGNTDTQYF	TRBD2	TRBV6-5	TRBJ2-3
CASSPTDRNEQFF	NA	TRBV19	TRBJ2-1